The 27 T cell receptor beta chains listed next were all sequenced from one sample in a study of vaccination effects on CD4 cells after COVID-19. What these receptors recognize is not known. ViraFEST expansion of antigen-specific CD4+ T cells with viral peptide pools preceded sequencing. Cultured cells yielded isolated CD4+ T cells after 10 days. The healthy vaccine recipients, who had no prior SARS-CoV-2 infection, showed negative nucleocapsid antibodies. Here immunoSEQ multiplex PCR was the method, and the copy in TCRdb shows in-frame clones only, minus some. The sample holds under 25,000 clones, roughly 76% seen once. This material consisted of CD4+ T cells from PBMCs cultured with SARS-CoV-2 spike peptides, taken before COVID-19 vaccination. These receptors came from a human donor who received a COVID-19 vaccine.

The V and J genes are TRBV18 and TRBJ1-6, with TRBD1 identical over 10 bases. The germline CDR1 and CDR2 sequences are KGHSH and LQKENI. The length of the CDR3 is 15 residues. Unmatched junction bases numbered 1, after V lost 3 bases and J lost 5 bases. This CDR3 is CASSPGTGDNSPLHF. CDR3 DNA sequence: TGTGCCAGCTCACCCGGGACAGGGGATAATTCACCCCTCCACTTT.

The J gene is TRBJ1-1, the V gene TRBV6-2 or TRBV6-3; D remains ambiguous. Germline V gives CDR1 MNHEY, CDR2 SVGEGT. V lost 5 bases and J 6 bases, leaving 10 bases between the germline ends. The CDR3 covers 12 residues. CDR3 loop: CASSPPYSEAFF. CDR3 nucleotide sequence: TGTGCCAGCAGTCCGCCCTACTCTGAAGCTTTCTTT.

This clone turned up a few times. The chain joins TRBV7-9 to TRBJ1-6; no clear D gene. V lost 3 bases to trimming and J lost 7 bases, with 10 bases between them. The CDR3 consists of 14 residues. Germline lookup yields CDR1 SEHNR and CDR2 FQNEAQ (reference sequence). In nucleotides, the CDR3 is TGTGCCAGCAGCTTGGCGTCAGCCAATTCACCCCTCCACTTT. Translated, it gives CASSLASANSPLHF.

The chain is built from TRBV4-1 and TRBJ2-7; 9 nucleotides match TRBD1. CDR1 is MGHRA and CDR2 is YSYEKL in the germline V gene. The CDR3 consists of 15 residues. Trimming removed 4 bases from V and 5 bases from J; junction bases left unmatched: 9. CDR3 nucleotide sequence: TGCGCCAGCAGCCCCTGGACAGGGGTTAGCAACGAGCAGTACTTC. It is translated as CASSPWTGVSNEQYF.

On this clone: The junction differs from germline at one of its ends, possibly a read error. This chain joins TRBV7-9 and TRBJ1-2; possible D gene TRBD1, 6 bases. There are 13 residues in the CDR3. Germline loops: CDR1 SEHNR, CDR2 FQNEAQ (reference sequence). The CDR3 DNA reads as TGTGCCAGCAGCTTGGGCGGGGGCTCCCACCTGGCCTTC. Its translation: CASSLGGGSHLAF. Using reference TRBV7-9 and TRBJ1-2 for the parts outside the CDR3, the full variable domain is DTGVSQNPRHKITKRGQNVTFRCDPISEHNRLYWYRQTLGQGPEFLTYFQNEAQLEKSRLLSDRFSAERPKGSFSTLEIQRTEQGDSAMYLCASSLGGGSHLAFGSGTRLTVV.

This clone was seen a single time. The gene calls are TRBV29-1 and TRBJ2-5, with 11 bases aligning to TRBD2. The CDR3 has 14 residues. Losses at the gene ends were 6 bases for V and 5 bases for J; bases not matched to a gene: 8. Germline CDR1 is SQVTM and CDR2 is ANQGSEA. This CDR3 reads CSVDSGGARETQYF. CDR3 nucleotide sequence: TGCAGCGTGGATAGCGGGGGGGCGAGGGAGACCCAGTACTTC.

The gene calls are TRBV7-7 and TRBJ2-3, with TRBD2 as a possible D gene (5 bases). The CDR3 totals 16 residues. Trimming took 5 bases from V and 2 from J, leaving 17 bases between them. Germline-derived CDR1 and CDR2 are SSHAT and FNYEAQ (reference sequence). The CDR3 DNA reads TGTGCCAGCAGCCCAGGCCGGACTGTCGCCACAGATACGCAGTATTTT. This sequence encodes CASSPGRTVATDTQYF.

The chain has TRBV3-1 (or the pseudogene TRBV3-2) and TRBJ2-7; 10 bases line up with TRBD1. J was trimmed by 1 base and V by 3 bases; bases with no gene match: 6. The CDR3 contains 16 residues. The germline V gene encodes CDR1 LGHDT and CDR2 YNNKEL (reference sequence). CDR3 sequence (DNA): TGTGCCAGCAGCCATCGGACAGGGGGATTTTCCTACGAGCAGTACTTC. Encoded protein: CASSHRTGGFSYEQYF.

The chain links TRBV27 to TRBJ2-5; 10 bases map to TRBD1. Germline lookup yields CDR1 MNHEY and CDR2 SMNVEV (reference sequence). There are 14 residues in the CDR3. With 6 bases clipped from V and 5 bases from J, the junction kept 6 bases outside the gene matches. CDR3 in amino acids: CASRNGQGGETQYF. The CDR3 DNA is TGTGCCAGCAGGAACGGACAGGGGGGGGAGACCCAGTACTTC.

The chain carries TRBV10-2 and TRBJ1-1; no definite D call. Trimming took 6 bases from V and 0 from J, leaving 8 bases between them. CDR3 length: 13 amino acids. Germline CDR1 is WSHSY and CDR2 is SAAADI. Written as DNA, the CDR3 is TGCGCCAGCAGATACAGCATGAACACTGAAGCTTTCTTT. This sequence encodes CASRYSMNTEAFF.

This sequence joins TRBV3-1 (or the pseudogene TRBV3-2) and TRBJ2-3; TRBD2 agrees at 11 bases. Germline CDR1 and CDR2: LGHDT and YNNKEL (reference sequence). This CDR3 region has 16 residues. The V segment lost 4 bases and the J segment 0 bases; nucleotides outside the gene matches: 3. The CDR3 spells CASSLGTSGSTDTQYF. The CDR3 nucleotides are TGTGCCAGCAGCCTCGGGACTAGCGGTAGCACAGATACGCAGTATTTT.

This clone has only one observation. The chain uses TRBV6-5 and TRBJ2-5, with 15 bases identical to TRBD2. The CDR3 has 15 amino acids. CDR1 MNHEY and CDR2 SVGAGI come from the germline V gene. With 6 bases clipped from V and 3 bases from J, the junction kept 2 bases outside the gene matches. The DNA of the CDR3 is TGTGCCAGCAGGGGACTAGCGGGGGGTAAAGAGACCCAGTACTTC. Translating it yields CASRGLAGGKETQYF.

The rearrangement links TRBV16 to TRBJ2-1; 13 bases are shared with TRBD2. V trimming: 4 bases; J trimming: 8 bases; junction bases outside the gene matches: 5. The length of the CDR3 is 15 residues. Germline V gives CDR1 KGHSY, CDR2 FQNENV. The CDR3 DNA sequence: TGTGCCAGCAGCCGGGGCGGGACTAGCGGGGATGAGCAGTTCTTC. Protein product: CASSRGGTSGDEQFF.

The gene calls are TRBV6-4 and TRBJ2-2; tentative D call: TRBD2 (6 bases). Looked up from germline, CDR1 is MRHNA and CDR2 is SNTAGT. V was pared by 7 bases and J by 1 base, with 10 bases between. The CDR3 has 14 residues. The CDR3 is CASNRDLNTGELFF. The CDR3 nucleotides read TGTGCCAGCAATCGGGACTTGAACACCGGGGAGCTGTTTTTT.

This clone was observed a handful of times. This chain uses TRBV3-1 (or the pseudogene TRBV3-2) with TRBJ1-2; D unclear. The V gene lost 1 base and the J gene lost 6 bases, with 3 bases spanning the gap. The germline CDR1 and CDR2 sequences are LGHDT and YNNKEL (reference sequence). The CDR3 length is 11 residues. CDR3 DNA sequence: TGTGCCAGCAGCCAAGGCCATGGCTACACCTTC. It codes for CASSQGHGYTF.

The genes are TRBV18 and TRBJ2-5; D gene unclear. This CDR3 has 13 amino acids. Germline V gene sequence: CDR1 KGHSH, CDR2 LQKENI. The V and J ends lost 3 bases and 4 bases respectively, with 9 bases between them. The DNA of the CDR3 is TGTGCCAGCTCACCCCCCGGGCGAGAGACCCAGTACTTC. Its protein product is CASSPPGRETQYF.

V is TRBV2 and J is TRBJ1-2; D is perhaps TRBD1 (5 bases). The germline CDR1 and CDR2 sequences are SNHLY and FYNNEI. The CDR3 is 14 amino acids. With 8 bases removed from V and 0 bases from J, the gap between germline ends came to 13 bases. DNA for the CDR3: TGTGCCAGCCTGAGGACACAAACTAACTATGGCTACACCTTC. Its protein product is CASLRTQTNYGYTF.

This clone was observed a handful of times. The rearrangement links TRBV5-1 to TRBJ1-6; D is unresolved. Germline V gives CDR1 SGHRS, CDR2 YFSETQ. V lost 0 bases and J 8 bases, leaving 9 bases between the germline ends. The CDR3 runs to 14 residues. CDR3 nucleotide sequence: TGCGCCAGCAGCTTGGGGCAGTTCTATTCACCCCTCCACTTT. It is translated as CASSLGQFYSPLHF.

This chain connects TRBV3-1 (or the pseudogene TRBV3-2) to TRBJ2-2; D not certain. Trimming removed 6 bases from V and 4 bases from J, with 3 bases in between. CDR1 is LGHDT and CDR2 is YNNKEL in the germline V gene (reference sequence). The CDR3 length is 11 residues. This chain's CDR3 is CASRSTGELFF. The DNA for the CDR3 is TGTGCCAGCAGGTCCACCGGGGAGCTGTTTTTT.

The genes are TRBV7-9 and TRBJ2-5; D remains ambiguous. Trimming stripped 6 bases from V and 5 bases from J, with 13 bases between. CDR3 length equals 13 residues. The germline gives CDR1 SEHNR, CDR2 FQNEAQ (reference sequence). The CDR3 nucleotides read TGTGCCAGCAGGGCGGTAACCAGGGAGACCCAGTACTTC. Translating gives CASRAVTRETQYF.

The rearrangement uses TRBV27 and TRBJ2-2; D unclear. This CDR3 has 13 residues. V was shortened by 2 bases and J by 6 bases, with 7 bases between the two germline ends. Germline V lookup: CDR1 MNHEY, CDR2 SMNVEV (reference sequence). The CDR3 coding sequence is TGTGCCAGCAGTTTAAAGGGTCCCGGGGAGCTGTTTTTT. This codes for CASSLKGPGELFF.

This clone was detected a few times. This chain connects TRBV6-1 to TRBJ2-7; 9 bases map to TRBD1. The CDR3 runs 15 residues. The V gene end was trimmed by 3 bases and the J gene end by 1 base; junction bases not matched to a gene: 4. The germline CDR1 and CDR2 sequences are MNHNS and SASEGT. The CDR3 coding sequence is TGTGCCAGCAGTGAGCCAGGGACAGGGTCCTACGAGCAGTACTTC. Translating it yields CASSEPGTGSYEQYF.

This CDR3 is CATSRGGTGGNTIYF. CDR3 nucleotide sequence: TGTGCCACCAGCAGAGGAGGGACAGGTGGAAACACCATATATTTT. V usage is TRBV15 and J usage is TRBJ1-3, with 8 bases matching TRBD1. Germline V lookup: CDR1 LNHNV, CDR2 YYDKDF (reference sequence). V lost 1 base and J lost 3; bases outside the gene matches: 2. This CDR3 region has 15 residues.

The chain links TRBV30 to TRBJ2-3, with D perhaps being TRBD1 or TRBD2 (5 bases each). CDR1 is GTSNPN and CDR2 is SVGIG in the germline V gene (reference sequence). There are 15 residues in the CDR3. The ends were cut back, 4 bases at V and 3 bases at J, with 17 bases in the middle. CDR3: CAWNWDPLGTDTQYF. The CDR3, as DNA: TGTGCCTGGAACTGGGACCCCCTAGGAACAGATACGCAGTATTTT.

The chain is built from TRBV5-5 and TRBJ1-2, with TRBD1 identical over 7 bases. From germline, CDR1 is SGHKS and CDR2 YYEKEE (reference sequence). V shed 2 bases and J 0 bases; nucleotides not matched to a gene: 4. The CDR3 covers 15 residues. CDR3 loop: CASSLLQGSNYGYTF. The CDR3, as DNA: TGTGCCAGCAGCTTATTACAGGGGTCTAACTATGGCTACACCTTC.

V gene TRBV19 combines with J gene TRBJ1-5, with 8 bases fitting TRBD1. Per the germline V gene, CDR1 is LNHDA and CDR2 is SQIVND (reference sequence). The CDR3 has 16 residues. V trimming: 4 bases; J trimming: 2 bases; junction bases outside the gene matches: 7. The CDR3 region is CASSTQPTGGNQPQHF. The CDR3 DNA reads TGTGCCAGTAGTACCCAACCGACAGGGGGCAATCAGCCCCAGCATTTT.

The genes are TRBV2 and TRBJ1-1; D is ambiguous. The CDR3 covers 11 residues. CDR1 and CDR2 (germline): SNHLY, FYNNEI. Trimming cost V 7 bases and J 0 bases, with 3 bases left between them. CDR3 bases: TGTGCCAGCAAAATGAACACTGAAGCTTTCTTT. Residues: CASKMNTEAFF. Full variable domain (missing parts from reference TRBV2 and TRBJ1-1): EPEVTQTPSHQVTQMGQEVILRCVPISNHLYFYWYRQILGQKVEFLVSFYNNEISEKSEIFDDQFSVERPDGSNFTLKIRSTKLEDSAMYFCASKMNTEAFFGQGTRLTVV.